What follows are 25 T cell receptor beta chains derived from one specimen sequenced in a study of CD8 T cells in Susac syndrome. A quantity of about 0.5 to 1 ug RNA underwent reverse transcription using random hexamers. TCRdb re-analysed the immunoSEQ multiplex PCR reads in MiXCR, keeping a single row per CDR3 protein. Of 150,000 to 200,000 distinct CDR3 sequences in the sample, 85% to 95% were seen once. The material sequenced was CD4+ T cells from PBMCs. These receptors originate from a human donor in good health.

The chain is built from TRBV2 and TRBJ2-7; 10 bases line up with TRBD1. The CDR3 length is 15 residues. Germline assignment: CDR1 SNHLY and CDR2 FYNNEI. The V gene end was trimmed by 6 bases and the J gene end by 7 bases; junction bases not matched to a gene: 12. The CDR3 region is CASRALRQGASEQYF. DNA for the CDR3: TGTGCCAGCAGGGCTCTACGACAGGGGGCGAGTGAGCAGTACTTC. Looking up the rest from reference TRBV2 and TRBJ2-7 gives the full variable domain: EPEVTQTPSHQVTQMGQEVILRCVPISNHLYFYWYRQILGQKVEFLVSFYNNEISEKSEIFDDQFSVERPDGSNFTLKIRSTKLEDSAMYFCASRALRQGASEQYFGPGTRLTVT.

The V call is TRBV7-9, the J call TRBJ2-1; the D is unclear. CDR3 size: 17 residues. Trimming removed 3 bases from V and 0 bases from J, with 15 bases in between. The germline V gene encodes CDR1 SEHNR and CDR2 FQNEAQ (reference sequence). The CDR3, as DNA: TGTGCCAGCAGCTTCCGTGGGTGGCCTGGCTCCTACAATGAGCAGTTCTTC. Its protein product is CASSFRGWPGSYNEQFF.

This chain joins TRBV6-1 and TRBJ1-2; the D is unclear. V lost 1 base and J 3 bases, leaving 3 bases between the germline ends. CDR1 and CDR2 from the germline V gene are MNHNS and SASEGT. The CDR3 is 12 amino acids. This chain's CDR3 is CASSEGDYGYTF. In nucleotides, the CDR3 is TGTGCCAGCAGTGAAGGGGACTATGGCTACACCTTC.

The rearrangement links TRBV29-1 to TRBJ1-1, with D hard to call. The CDR3 is 10 residues long. Germline CDR1 and CDR2: SQVTM and ANQGSEA. Between the trimmed V and J ends, which lost 6 bases and 1 base, there was a span of 3 bases. CDR3 DNA sequence: TGCAGCGTAGAGAACACTGAAGCTTTCTTT. Translation gives CSVENTEAFF.

This sequence joins TRBV29-1 and TRBJ2-7; the D call may be TRBD1 or TRBD2 (5 bases each). V was cut by 5 bases and J by 0 bases, with 14 bases left in between. The CDR3 has 14 amino acids. CDR1 is SQVTM and CDR2 is ANQGSEA in the germline V gene. This chain's CDR3 is CSVRGSWSSYEQYF. For the CDR3, the DNA is TGCAGCGTTCGGGGCAGCTGGAGCTCCTACGAGCAGTACTTC.

V is TRBV4-1 and J is TRBJ2-5; 12 positions match TRBD2. V lost 2 bases and J lost 2; bases outside the gene matches: 6. The CDR3 has 17 residues. Germline V gene lookup returns CDR1 MGHRA and CDR2 YSYEKL. CDR3 DNA sequence: TGCGCCAGCAGCCAACTAGCGGGGGGGTCCCTACAAGAGACCCAGTACTTC. This gives the protein CASSQLAGGSLQETQYF.

CDR3 in DNA: TGCGCCAGCAGCTCAGGACGATACGAGCAGTACTTC. Protein sequence: CASSSGRYEQYF. The V gene is TRBV5-1, the J gene TRBJ2-7; no clear D. Per the germline V gene, CDR1 is SGHRS and CDR2 is YFSETQ. This CDR3 region has 12 residues. V lost 3 bases, J lost 4 bases, and 8 bases lay in between.

This clonotype showed up just a few times. The genes are TRBV6-1 and TRBJ2-7; 8 bases line up with TRBD1. The junction had 9 bases not matched to a gene; V was cut back by 6 bases and J by 5 bases. The CDR3 sequence is 14 residues long. Germline V gives CDR1 MNHNS, CDR2 SASEGT. The chain's CDR3 is CASRTLTGVDEQYF. The CDR3 DNA reads TGTGCCAGCAGGACCCTGACAGGGGTGGACGAGCAGTACTTC.

The chain is built from TRBV11-2 and TRBJ1-3; the match to TRBD1 covers 7 bases. The CDR3 contains 17 residues. Germline CDR1 SGHAT, CDR2 FQNNGV. V was clipped by 7 bases and J by 4 bases; unmatched bases: 16. This CDR3 reads CASNTYSTGAYGNTIYF. The CDR3 DNA reads TGTGCCAGCAACACCTATTCTACAGGGGCGTACGGAAACACCATATATTTT. Looking up the rest from reference TRBV11-2 and TRBJ1-3 gives the full variable domain: EAGVAQSPRYKIIEKRQSVAFWCNPISGHATLYWYQQILGQGPKLLIQFQNNGVVDDSQLPKDRFSAERLKGVDSTLKIQPAKLEDSAVYLCASNTYSTGAYGNTIYFGEGSWLTVV.

This clonotype was recorded once. This chain joins TRBV5-4 and TRBJ2-7; tentatively, D is TRBD1 (5 bases). Deletions cut 4 bases from V and 7 bases from J, with 21 bases between. Germline-derived CDR1 and CDR2 are SGHNT and YYREEE (reference sequence). This CDR3 spans 15 amino acids. CDR3 sequence reads: CASSQIQGRVGEQYF. The CDR3 nucleotides read TGTGCCAGCAGCCAAATTCAGGGTCGGGTTGGTGAGCAGTACTTC.

This chain uses TRBV2 with TRBJ1-2; a weak D match, TRBD1 (6 bases). Germline V lookup: CDR1 SNHLY, CDR2 FYNNEI. The CDR3 has 15 residues. The V end lost 3 bases, the J end lost 7 bases, and 18 bases lay between the germline ends. CDR3 protein: CASSERPGVTGGYTF. CDR3 DNA: TGTGCCAGCAGTGAGCGACCAGGGGTCACAGGTGGCTACACCTTC.

The chain links TRBV20-1 to TRBJ2-5; D may match TRBD1 or TRBD2 (6 bases each). The CDR3 is made up of 13 amino acids. V lost 6 bases and J lost 3, with 14 bases in between. Germline CDR1 and CDR2: DFQATT and SNEGSKA (reference sequence). CDR3: CSARVGGKETQYF. CDR3 nucleotide sequence: TGCAGTGCCCGCGTAGGGGGGAAAGAGACCCAGTACTTC.

In regard to this clonotype: The DNA is left out, because the CDR3 cannot be placed on it with certainty; the CDR3 is given as TCRdb lists it. The chain has TRBV7-9 and TRBJ1-1; the table's D call of TRBD1 was not tested on the DNA. The germline V gene has CDR1 SEHNR and CDR2 FQNEAQ (reference sequence). The CDR3 length equals 14 residues, ends included. Here the CDR3 reads CASSFSGPATEAFF.

The chain uses TRBV7-2 and TRBJ2-3; tentative D call: TRBD1 (5 bases). V lost 6 bases and J lost 6, with 10 bases in between. The CDR3 extends over 12 amino acids. Germline V gene sequence: CDR1 SGHTA, CDR2 FQGNSA. The CDR3 coding sequence is TGTGCCAGCAGTATCAGGGCTGATACGCAGTATTTT. Translating gives CASSIRADTQYF. Full variable domain (missing parts from reference TRBV7-2 and TRBJ2-3): GAGVSQSPSNKVTEKGKDVELRCDPISGHTALYWYRQSLGQGLEFLIYFQGNSAPDKSGLPSDRFSAERTGGSVSTLTIQRTQQEDSAVYLCASSIRADTQYFGPGTRLTVL.

This clonotype was seen just once. The chain links TRBV10-3 to TRBJ2-7; 9 bases are a match to TRBD1. Losses at the gene ends were 4 bases for V and 0 bases for J; bases not matched to a gene: 4. CDR1 ENHRY and CDR2 SYGVKD come from the germline V gene. The CDR3 has 15 amino acids. The CDR3 here is CAISVRTGDSYEQYF. The CDR3 coding sequence is TGTGCCATCAGTGTGAGGACAGGGGACTCCTACGAGCAGTACTTC.

This rearrangement joins TRBV12-3 or TRBV12-4 to TRBJ1-3, with TRBD1 matching 9 bases. Trimming at V came to 2 bases and at J to 4 bases, leaving 3 bases not matched to a gene. CDR3 length: 15 amino acids. CDR3 in amino acids: CASSLLTGGGNTIYF. CDR3 coding DNA: TGTGCCAGCAGTTTACTGACAGGGGGAGGAAACACCATATATTTT.

This chain connects TRBV4-1 to TRBJ2-7; D call uncertain. Per the germline V gene, CDR1 is MGHRA and CDR2 is YSYEKL. Trimming took off 1 base at V and 4 bases at J, with 11 bases between the two ends. CDR3 length: 14 residues. The CDR3: CASSQALMDYEQYF. Here the CDR3 DNA reads TGCGCCAGCAGCCAAGCACTAATGGATTACGAGCAGTACTTC.

This clonotype was counted only a few times. This sequence joins TRBV13 and TRBJ2-7, with 10 bases matching TRBD2. CDR1 PRHDT and CDR2 FYEKMQ come from the germline V gene (reference sequence). The CDR3 runs 16 residues. The junction had 11 bases not matched to a gene; V was cut back by 5 bases and J by 4 bases. The CDR3 is CASSNLISSGGYEQYF. The CDR3 DNA reads as TGTGCCAGCAGCAACCTCATATCTAGCGGGGGTTACGAGCAGTACTTC.

The chain has TRBV19 and TRBJ2-7, with 14 bases identical to TRBD2. Per germline, CDR1 LNHDA and CDR2 SQIVND (reference sequence). J gave up 1 base and V 8 bases, and 10 bases lay outside the gene matches. This CDR3 comprises 17 residues. The CDR3 DNA reads as TGTGCCAGTTCACCGCCGGGACTAGCGGGGGCATCCTACGAGCAGTACTTC. Its translation is CASSPPGLAGASYEQYF.

The V call is TRBV2, the J call TRBJ2-5; 11 bases match TRBD2. The CDR3 is made up of 16 amino acids. Germline values: CDR1 SNHLY, CDR2 FYNNEI. The V segment lost 5 bases and the J segment 4 bases; nucleotides outside the gene matches: 9. In DNA, the CDR3 is TGTGCCAGCAGTAGGAGTAGCGGGGGGGCCCGAGAGACCCAGTACTTC. Translating it yields CASSRSSGGARETQYF.

This chain uses TRBV3-1 with TRBJ1-6; D uncertain. Germline CDR1 LGHDT, CDR2 YNNKEL (reference sequence). This CDR3 has 13 residues. The ends were cut back, 2 bases at V and 5 bases at J, with 4 bases in the middle. CDR3 amino acids: CASSQSDNSPLHF. The CDR3 coding sequence is TGTGCCAGCAGCCAATCTGATAATTCACCCCTCCACTTT.

The chain joins TRBV3-1 to TRBJ1-5, with unresolved D. Looked up from germline, CDR1 is LGHDT and CDR2 is YNNKEL (reference sequence). The ends were cut back, 2 bases at V and 0 bases at J, with 5 bases in the middle. The CDR3 consists of 14 residues. This CDR3 is CASSQSDSNQPQHF. The CDR3 DNA is TGTGCCAGCAGCCAATCAGATAGCAATCAGCCCCAGCATTTT. Full variable domain (outside the CDR3, taken from reference TRBV3-1 and TRBJ1-5): DTAVSQTPKYLVTQMGNDKSIKCEQNLGHDTMYWYKQDSKKFLKIMFSYNNKELIINETVPNRFSPKSPDKAHLNLHINSLELGDSAVYFCASSQSDSNQPQHFGDGTRLSIL.

This clonotype was observed a single time. The V call is TRBV4-1, the J call TRBJ1-2; 9 nucleotides line up with TRBD1. Germline trimming cut 1 base from V and 5 bases from J; bases unmatched to any gene: 2. CDR3 size: 14 residues. In germline, CDR1 is MGHRA, CDR2 YSYEKL. The DNA of the CDR3 is TGCGCCAGCAGCCAAGTCGGGACAGGGTATGGCTACACCTTC. Protein product: CASSQVGTGYGYTF.

The chain employs TRBV2 and TRBJ2-7; no firm D call. Germline V gene data show CDR1 as SNHLY and CDR2 as FYNNEI. The CDR3 has 13 amino acids. V was pared by 6 bases and J by 6 bases, with 15 bases between. The CDR3 sequence: CASSVLDGGEQYF. CDR3 in DNA: TGTGCCAGCAGCGTATTGGATGGTGGCGAGCAGTACTTC.

This clonotype showed up just once. This chain connects TRBV9 to TRBJ2-3, with no clear D. The CDR3 length is 14 residues. Germline CDR1 SGDLS, CDR2 YYNGEE. The V gene lost 4 bases and the J gene lost 3 bases, with 12 bases spanning the gap. Written as DNA, the CDR3 is TGTGCCAGCAGCCAATTCCCTGGTACAGATACGCAGTATTTT. Amino acid sequence: CASSQFPGTDTQYF. The full variable domain, in which reference TRBV9 and TRBJ2-3 provide the parts outside the CDR3, is DSGVTQTPKHLITATGQRVTLRCSPRSGDLSVYWYQQSLDQGLQFLIQYYNGEERAKGNILERFSAQQFPDLHSELNLSSLELGDSALYFCASSQFPGTDTQYFGPGTRLTVL.